This is a list of T cell receptor beta chains from one sample in a study of CXCR3-negative and CXCR3-positive naive CD8 T cells. TCRdb re-called the 5' RACE reads and gives one entry per CDR3 protein, without DNA. The listing contains about 22,000 distinct CDR3 sequences. The specimen was memory CD8+ T cells from blood. The receptors stem from a human donor in good health. Some clones in this sample may be carry-over from other donors' samples. The CDR3 runs from the conserved cysteine through the conserved F or W. The order of the fields is clone size, J gene, V gene, CDR3 protein. The size field is filled for only some rows; it gives once, few, many or a size class.

NA,TRBJ2-5,TRBV11-2,CASSFLGTSGPQETQYF
NA,TRBJ1-2,TRBV4-3,CASSQEASAGGYTF
NA,TRBJ2-1,TRBV29-1,CSVDAGGASYNEQFF
NA,TRBJ2-3,TRBV3-1,CASSQDDGGHRTDTQYF
medium-sized,TRBJ2-1,TRBV5-1,CASSLEGAGSSYNEQFF
hyperexpanded,TRBJ1-1,TRBV18,CASSPSEAEAFF
NA,TRBJ2-2,TRBV7-9,CASHGTGASGELFF
NA,TRBJ2-1,TRBV9,CASSALAGMSYNEQFF
NA,TRBJ2-6,TRBV9,CASSVYSGANVLTF
NA,TRBJ2-7,TRBV6-5,CASSLGSSYEQYF
NA,TRBJ2-1,TRBV29-1,CSVPTDSYNEQFF
NA,TRBJ2-1,TRBV4-3,CASSQGDRDEDEQFF
NA,TRBJ1-3,TRBV29-1,CSVEGDSGNTIYF
NA,TRBJ2-7,TRBV20-1,CSARVTTGIFDEQYF
NA,TRBJ2-7,TRBV12-3/TRBV12-4,CASSLWGSLNEQYF
NA,TRBJ2-1,TRBV6-2/TRBV6-3,CASSTDEYNEQFF
NA,TRBJ2-6,TRBV7-8,CASSLAGVSGANVLTF
NA,TRBJ2-7,TRBV28,CASSETRGYEQYF
NA,TRBJ2-5,TRBV28,CASSLQYGETQYF
NA,TRBJ1-3,TRBV29-1,CSVDGTGAGNTIYF
NA,TRBJ2-2,TRBV10-3,CAIRSSENTGELFF
NA,TRBJ2-3,TRBV6-5,CASSLQVDSADTQYF
NA,TRBJ2-7,TRBV4-3,CASSQVRRGPYEQYF
NA,TRBJ1-6,TRBV20-1,CSASGTENSPLHF
NA,TRBJ2-7,TRBV25-1,CARGSDTTYEQYF
NA,TRBJ2-1,TRBV15,CATSRDIAGLYNEQFF
NA,TRBJ2-7,TRBV7-9,CASSLTGGLLFDEQYF
NA,TRBJ2-3,TRBV6-4,CASSDSSGGGTDTQYF
NA,TRBJ2-3,TRBV6-2/TRBV6-3,CASRWGADTQYF
NA,TRBJ2-1,TRBV6-6,CASSRGDPSYNEQFF